Listed below are T cell receptor beta chains from one sample, sequenced in a study of spatial heterogeneity in lung cancer. TCRdb reanalysed the 5' RACE reads using MiXCR and keeps one entry per CDR3 protein. The sample includes approximately 47,000 distinct CDR3 sequences, roughly 7.6% of them seen just once. The input for sequencing was PBMCs, taken at surgery. These TCRs come from a female donor with early-stage non-small cell lung cancer. The CDR3 runs from the conserved cysteine through the conserved F or W. D genes are given only for firm matches. The size field is filled for only some rows; it gives once, few, many or a size class.

.	TRBD2	TRBV20-1	TRBJ2-5	CSARDYGGTSGYQETQYF	TGCAGTGCTAGAGATTACGGAGGGACTAGCGGGTATCAAGAGACCCAGTACTTC
many	.	TRBV7-8	TRBJ1-2	CASSLGGAGGYGYTF	TGTGCCAGCAGCTTAGGTGGGGCTGGTGGCTATGGCTACACCTTC
many	TRBD2	TRBV7-2	TRBJ2-2	CASSFGTRGGELFF	TGTGCCAGCAGCTTCGGGACTAGAGGCGGGGAGCTGTTTTTT
.	TRBD2	TRBV7-2	TRBJ2-7	CASSLGGGNEQYF	TGTGCCAGCAGCTTAGGCGGGGGAAACGAGCAGTACTTC
many	.	TRBV29-1	TRBJ2-1	CSVEERQAPSNEQFF	TGCAGCGTTGAAGAGCGGCAGGCGCCTTCTAATGAGCAGTTCTTC
.	.	TRBV29-1	TRBJ1-1	CSVEALDSPEAFF	TGCAGCGTTGAAGCCTTGGACAGCCCTGAAGCTTTCTTT
few	.	TRBV20-1	TRBJ2-4	CSANSGDAKNIQYF	TGCAGTGCTAACAGCGGCGATGCCAAAAACATTCAGTACTTC
few	.	TRBV7-6	TRBJ1-6	CASSLTHNSPLHF	TGTGCCAGCAGCTTGACCCACAATTCACCCCTCCACTTT
.	TRBD2	TRBV6-1	TRBJ2-3	CASSSLGGGAVDTQYF	TGTGCCAGCAGTTCCCTGGGCGGGGGGGCCGTAGATACGCAGTATTTT
.	.	TRBV3-1	TRBJ1-1	CASSRRDTEAFF	TGTGCCAGCAGCCGGAGAGACACTGAAGCTTTCTTT
many	.	TRBV4-2	TRBJ2-1	CASSPINGGSSYNEQFF	TGTGCCAGCAGCCCAATAAATGGGGGTAGCTCCTACAATGAGCAGTTCTTC